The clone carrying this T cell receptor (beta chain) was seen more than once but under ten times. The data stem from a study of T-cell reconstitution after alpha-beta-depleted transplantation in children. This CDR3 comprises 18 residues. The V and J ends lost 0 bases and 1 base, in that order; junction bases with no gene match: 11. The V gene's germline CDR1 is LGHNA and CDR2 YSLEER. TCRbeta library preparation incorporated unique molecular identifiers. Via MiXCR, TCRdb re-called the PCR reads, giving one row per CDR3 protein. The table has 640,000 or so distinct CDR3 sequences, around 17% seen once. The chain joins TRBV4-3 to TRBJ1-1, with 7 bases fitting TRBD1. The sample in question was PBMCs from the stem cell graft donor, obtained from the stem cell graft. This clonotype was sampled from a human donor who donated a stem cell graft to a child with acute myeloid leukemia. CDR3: CASSQDLEGAAGNTEAFF. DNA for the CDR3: TGCGCCAGCAGCCAAGACTTAGAGGGGGCAGCGGGGAACACTGAAGCTTTCTTT.